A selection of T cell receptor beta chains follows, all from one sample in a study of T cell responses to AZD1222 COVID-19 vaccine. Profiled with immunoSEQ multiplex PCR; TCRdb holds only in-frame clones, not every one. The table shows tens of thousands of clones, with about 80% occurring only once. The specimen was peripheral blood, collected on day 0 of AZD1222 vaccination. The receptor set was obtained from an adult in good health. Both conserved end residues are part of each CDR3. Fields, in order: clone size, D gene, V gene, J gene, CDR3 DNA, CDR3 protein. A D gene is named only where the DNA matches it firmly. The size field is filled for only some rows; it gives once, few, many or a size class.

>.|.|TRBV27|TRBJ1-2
TGTGCCAGCAGCGCCACGGGACCGAGTTTGTGGGGCTACACCTTC
CASSATGPSLWGYTF
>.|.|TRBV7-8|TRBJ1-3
TGTGCCAGCAGCTTACGGGGGGCTGGAAACACCATATATTTT
CASSLRGAGNTIYF
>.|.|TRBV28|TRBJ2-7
TGTGCCAGCAGTTTTGAGACGACGGGAACCTACGAGCAGTACTTC
CASSFETTGTYEQYF
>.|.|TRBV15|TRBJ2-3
TGTGCCACCAGCAGAGGCACACAAGACGGAGATACGCAGTATTTT
CATSRGTQDGDTQYF
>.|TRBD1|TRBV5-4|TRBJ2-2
TGTGCCAGCAGCTTGGTGGGGCAGGGGGCAGGCGGGGAGCTGTTTTTT
CASSLVGQGAGGELFF
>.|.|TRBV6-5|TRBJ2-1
TGTGCCAGCAATGTTGGGTACAATGAGCAGTTCTTC
CASNVGYNEQFF
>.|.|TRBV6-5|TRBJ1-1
TGTGCCAGCAGAGGGAGGGCGGACACTGAAGCTTTCTTT
CASRGRADTEAFF
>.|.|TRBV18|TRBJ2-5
TGTGCCAGCTCACCAGGCTTCCAAGAGACCCAGTACTTC
CASSPGFQETQYF
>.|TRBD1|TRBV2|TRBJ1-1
TGTGCCAGCAGACACGAGGAGTCAGGGGGGTACACTGAAGCTTTCTTT
CASRHEESGGYTEAFF
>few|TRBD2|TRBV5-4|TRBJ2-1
TGTGCCAGCAGCTTGGCGGGCGGGAGTTTCCTAAATGAGCAGTTCTTC
CASSLAGGSFLNEQFF
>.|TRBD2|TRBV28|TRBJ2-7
TGTGCCAGCAGTCGCACTTGGGGAGGGATCTACGAGCAGTACTTC
CASSRTWGGIYEQYF
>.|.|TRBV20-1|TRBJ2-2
TGCAGTGCTAGGGCTACCGGGGAGCTGTTTTTT
CSARATGELFF
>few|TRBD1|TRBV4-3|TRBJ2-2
TGCGCCAGCAGCTTGGAATCACTAGGGGGGACAGGGGACACCGGGGAGCTGTTTTTT
CASSLESLGGTGDTGELFF
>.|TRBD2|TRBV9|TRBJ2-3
TGTGCCAGCAGCGTATTAGCGGGACGCACAGATACGCAGTATTTT
CASSVLAGRTDTQYF
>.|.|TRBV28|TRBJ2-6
TGTGCCAGCGGACTCGGCTCTGGGGCCAACGTCCTGACTTTC
CASGLGSGANVLTF
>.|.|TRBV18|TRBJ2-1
TGTGCCAGCTCCCAGGGGACACCGTACAATGAGCAGTTCTTC
CASSQGTPYNEQFF
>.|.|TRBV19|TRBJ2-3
TGTGCCAGTAGTATTGGGTACAGTTGGGATACGCAGTATTTT
CASSIGYSWDTQYF
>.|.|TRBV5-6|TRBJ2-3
TGTGCCAGCGGAGATAACTATATCACAGATACGCAGTATTTT
CASGDNYITDTQYF
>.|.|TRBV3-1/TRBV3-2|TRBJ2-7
TGTGCCAGCAGCCCTGGGACTGCCATTTACGAGCAGTACTTC
CASSPGTAIYEQYF
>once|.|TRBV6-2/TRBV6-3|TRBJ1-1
TGTGCCAGCAGTTCCCGACCGAGTCGGGGGGCTGAAGCTTTCTTT
CASSSRPSRGAEAFF
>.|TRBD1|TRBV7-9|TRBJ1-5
TGTGCCAGCAGCTTGACAGGGAGTGGGGATCAGCCCCAGCATTTT
CASSLTGSGDQPQHF
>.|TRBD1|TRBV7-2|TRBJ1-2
TGTGCCAGCAGCTTAGGAGTGGGGGGACAGGGCACCTTC
CASSLGVGGQGTF
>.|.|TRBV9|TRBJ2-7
TGTGCCAGCAGCGTAGCCCAGGGGTTCGAGCAGTACTTC
CASSVAQGFEQYF
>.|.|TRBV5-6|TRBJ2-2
TGTGCCAGCAGCTTGATGGGATCCGGGGAGCTGTTTTTT
CASSLMGSGELFF
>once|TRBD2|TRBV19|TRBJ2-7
TGTGCCAGTAGTAGAGGGACTAGCGGGTATTTTGCCTACGAGCAGTACTTC
CASSRGTSGYFAYEQYF
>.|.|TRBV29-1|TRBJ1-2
TGCAGCGATCAGGGTTTAATAGGCGGTTACACCTTC
CSDQGLIGGYTF
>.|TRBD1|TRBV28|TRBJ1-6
TGTGCCAGCAGTTTATGGCAGGGGGCAGGTAATTCACCCCTCCACTTT
CASSLWQGAGNSPLHF